This TCR beta chain derives from a study of T-cell reconstitution after alpha-beta-depleted transplantation in children. This sample's TCRbeta library carried unique molecular identifier barcodes. TCRdb recomputed calls from the PCR reads with MiXCR, one row per CDR3 protein. This sample carries 330,000 or so distinct CDR3 sequences, approximately 10% of them seen once, and the ten largest clones take under 3%. Germline V CDR1 and CDR2: SSHAT, FNYEAQ (reference sequence). The CDR3 runs 15 residues. As concerns this clonotype: One end of the junction fails to match germline, which may point to a read error.

Sample: PBMCs from the stem cell graft donor, taken from the stem cell graft. The J gene is TRBJ2-2, the V gene TRBV7-7; 9 bases are a match to TRBD2. The receptor was derived from a human donor who donated a stem cell graft to a child with acute lymphoblastic leukemia. CDR3 DNA: TGTGCTAGCAGCTCGACTAGCGGACCCACCGGGGAGCTGTTTTTT. Protein sequence: CASSSTSGPTGELFF.